Reported below is one T cell receptor (beta chain). The specificity of this receptor is unknown. The input lacks base qualities; no much larger clone sits a single base away. In the ViraFEST assay, PBMC were stimulated with viral peptide pools, and antigen-specific CD4+ T cell clonotypes were then identified by expansion using TCR sequencing. After about 9 days of culture, CD4+ T cells were isolated with the EasySep CD4+ T cell isolation kit. The absence of prior SARS-CoV-2 infection in healthy vaccine recipients was confirmed by negative nucleocapsid antibodies before and after vaccination. Roughly 1.9 million PBMC per well were cultured with approximately 10 ug/ml peptides in IMDM containing 5% human AB serum, around 9.7 IU/ml IL-2 and gentamicin. On days 3 and 7, half of the culture medium was replaced with fresh IL-2-containing medium. Unless otherwise noted, each peptide stimulation condition was cultured in triplicate wells. PBMC were separated from whole blood using Ficoll-Paque Plus gradient centrifugation and were then either cryopreserved at -140C or used fresh. Overlapping peptide pools spanned the spike proteins of SARS-CoV-2 and the common cold coronaviruses HCoV-NL63, HCoV-OC43 and HCoV-229E. The QIAamp micro DNA kit was used to extract genomic DNA from the cultured CD4+ T cells.

The method behind the library was the immunoSEQ multiplex PCR assay. DNA from the cultured, isolated CD4+ T cells was subjected to TCR beta CDR3 sequencing. As for the original processing: Non-productive TCR sequences were removed, reads were trimmed to the CDR3 region, and CDR3s of at least 7 amino acids were retained. Antigen-specific clonotypes were identified with the MANAFEST web app by comparing expansion in peptide wells against reference cultures. Positive clones required FDR<0.05 expansion versus reference and all other wells, odds ratio above 5, and frequency above 0.1% in two replicate wells. A clonotype was defined as cross-reactive if the clonotype was significantly expanded both in SARS-CoV-2 spike wells and in at least one common cold coronavirus spike condition. CDR3 similarity was assessed by Levenshtein distance using the stringdist R package, and unrooted trees were constructed with ape in R 3.6.1. Held by TCRdb, this immuneACCESS table contains in-frame sequences only and omits some clones. Under half of the omission traces to an unresolved V gene where checked; the cause of the rest is unknown. Clonal size and the V and J genes are those of that table, whereas D and trimming came from the DNA. The table for this sample lists about 63,000 clones; 60% to 80% of them were counted only once. Of the sample, about 3.5% is held by the ten largest clones.

Deletion took 6 bases off V and 2 bases off J, with a span of 13 bases between the germline ends. The germline V gene specifies SGHAT as CDR1 and FQNNGV as CDR2. Measured from the cysteine to the phenylalanine, the CDR3 is 14 residues long. Of all the DNA, just the CDR3 is kept, 42 bases in frame from base 1. This sample was taken from a study of vaccination effects on CD4 cells after COVID-19 (dated by TCRdb to between 2021 and 2022). Regarding the study in general: Participants received two doses of either the BNT162b2 or the mRNA-1273 mRNA SARS-CoV-2 vaccine. Cultures from other donors in the study were sequenced using the Oncomine TCR Beta short-read assay on an Illumina iSeq 100. Altogether, some ten COVID-19 convalescent patients and several SARS-CoV-2-naive healthy vaccine recipients made up the full study. In both COVID-19 convalescent patients and infection-naive vaccine recipients, the study compared SARS-CoV-2 spike-specific CD4+ TCR repertoires from before mRNA vaccination with those from after it. Overall study outcomes, separate from this receptor: At late post-vaccination timepoints, both infection-induced and vaccine-induced clones showed marked clonal contraction, consistent with waning T cell responses. Among healthy vaccine recipients, nearly all vaccine-induced clones were SARS-CoV-2 mono-reactive, and just 1 of 255 was cross-reactive with common cold coronaviruses. The study was limited by a small number of convalescent patients, and early post-infection timepoints were lacking.

Sequencing was performed on CD4+ T cells from PBMCs cultured with HCoV-OC43 spike peptides, taken before COVID-19 vaccination. The cell subset or site label, read with the paper, signifies: HCoV-OC43 spike overlapping peptide pool stimulation. This sequence uses TRBV11-2 and TRBJ1-2; the D gene remains uncertain. The TCR sequence derives from a human donor who received a COVID-19 vaccine. The encoded CDR3 is CASSNLGGNYGYTF. The sequenced DNA: TGTGCCAGCAGTAACCTAGGCGGAAACTATGGCTACACCTTC.